Each of the 25 T cell receptor beta chains below was sequenced from the same sample in a study of T cell clones after liver transplantation. Sequencing used immunoSEQ multiplex PCR; TCRdb keeps in-frame clones, though not all of them. Among roughly 19,000 clones listed, 85% to 90% were seen once. The sequenced sample was CD8+ T cells from blood, obtained approximately 3.5 years after liver transplant. These receptors were obtained from a human patient who received a liver transplant. Some T cells may possibly be graft donor cells.

This chain links TRBV6-6 with TRBJ2-1; TRBD1 aligns across 9 bases. The length of the CDR3 is 13 residues. CDR1 and CDR2 (germline): MNHNY, SVGAGI (reference sequence). J gave up 10 bases and V 4 bases, and 5 bases lay outside the gene matches. CDR3 region: CASSSGQGGEQFF. Written as DNA, the CDR3 is TGTGCCAGCAGTTCGGGACAGGGAGGGGAGCAGTTCTTC.

The V and J genes are TRBV4-1 and TRBJ2-7; 11 nucleotides match TRBD2. Germline lookup yields CDR1 MGHRA and CDR2 YSYEKL. CDR3 length: 14 amino acids. Unmatched junction bases numbered 0, after V lost 2 bases and J lost 3 bases. The CDR3: CASSQTSGSYEQYF. The CDR3 DNA sequence: TGCGCCAGCAGCCAAACTAGCGGGAGCTACGAGCAGTACTTC.

This chain links TRBV9 with TRBJ1-2; D is perhaps TRBD1 (5 bases). Trimming left V 0 bases short and J 8 bases short, with 14 bases between. This CDR3 has 14 amino acids. The germline gives CDR1 SGDLS, CDR2 YYNGEE. The chain's CDR3 is CASSVGGGTRGYTF. The CDR3 DNA reads TGTGCCAGCAGCGTAGGGGGCGGAACTAGGGGCTACACCTTC.

In its sample, this clone was seen once. This sequence joins TRBV12-5 and TRBJ2-1; D unresolved. The germline V gene encodes CDR1 LGHNT and CDR2 FRNRAP. V lost 3 bases to trimming and J lost 6 bases, with 6 bases between them. This CDR3 comprises 12 residues. The CDR3: CASGLDFNEQFF. In DNA form, the CDR3 reads TGTGCTAGTGGTTTAGACTTCAATGAGCAGTTCTTC.

This chain connects TRBV4-3 to TRBJ1-1, with 8 nucleotides matching TRBD1. Unmatched junction bases numbered 12, after V lost 0 bases and J lost 0 bases. This CDR3 is built from 19 residues. Germline lookup yields CDR1 LGHNA and CDR2 YSLEER. In DNA, the CDR3 is TGCGCCAGCAGCCAAGAACGGAATTACAGGGGGTCCATGAACACTGAAGCTTTCTTT. This encodes CASSQERNYRGSMNTEAFF.

The table lists this clone with a few counts. The chain links TRBV6-5 to TRBJ1-2; D call uncertain. The CDR3 consists of 12 residues. Trimming removed 6 bases from V and 3 bases from J, with 8 bases in between. Germline V gene lookup returns CDR1 MNHEY and CDR2 SVGAGI. Written as DNA, the CDR3 is TGTGCCAGCAGCCTGGGAGACTATGGCTACACCTTC. Its protein is CASSLGDYGYTF.

V and J are TRBV7-9 and TRBJ2-3; D uncertain. Looked up from germline, CDR1 is SEHNR and CDR2 is FQNEAQ (reference sequence). There are 14 residues in the CDR3. V was shortened by 1 base and J by 0 bases, with 5 bases between the two germline ends. CDR3 bases: TGTGCCAGCAGCTTAGTCGTCAGCACAGATACGCAGTATTTT. This encodes CASSLVVSTDTQYF.

The V and J genes are TRBV27 and TRBJ1-5; D not certain. The length of the CDR3 is 15 residues. Germline CDR1 reads MNHEY; CDR2 reads SMNVEV (reference sequence). Trimming left V 5 bases short and J 9 bases short, with 20 bases between. The CDR3 spells CASSLSGRLDWPQHF. In nucleotides, the CDR3 is TGTGCCAGCAGTCTCTCCGGCAGGTTGGATTGGCCCCAGCATTTT.

This clone came up once. The chain has TRBV19 and TRBJ2-7; TRBD2 might be the D (6 bases). The germline CDR1 and CDR2 sequences are LNHDA and SQIVND (reference sequence). The CDR3 is 15 amino acids. V shed 3 bases and J shed 4 bases, with 16 bases lying between them. The CDR3 spells CASSMSLAGRYEQYF. CDR3 DNA sequence: TGTGCCAGTAGTATGTCGCTAGCTGGGAGGTACGAGCAGTACTTC.

The chain uses TRBV7-3 and TRBJ1-1; tentatively, D is TRBD1 (5 bases). This CDR3 is built from 13 residues. The V gene's germline CDR1 is SGHTA and CDR2 FQGTGA. Deletions cut 5 bases from V and 5 bases from J, with 12 bases between. The CDR3 spells CASSPMGGTEAFF. CDR3 DNA: TGTGCCAGCAGCCCCATGGGGGGGACTGAAGCTTTCTTT.

The gene calls are TRBV28 and TRBJ1-5; TRBD1 is a possible D gene (5 bases). Germline V gene lookup returns CDR1 MDHEN and CDR2 SYDVKM. The CDR3 has 14 residues. V shed 6 bases and J shed 4 bases, with 13 bases lying between them. DNA of the CDR3: TGTGCCAGCAGGTTGGGACTGTCGAATCAGCCCCAGCATTTT. This codes for CASRLGLSNQPQHF.

This clone was counted a few times. For the CDR3, the DNA is TGCAGCGTTGCGGGGGAAAGAGAGCAGTACTTC. Translated: CSVAGEREQYF. The rearrangement uses TRBV29-1 and TRBJ2-7; the D gene is possibly TRBD2 (6 bases). CDR3 length: 11 residues. Trimming cost V 4 bases and J 7 bases, with 11 bases left between them. Germline CDR1 and CDR2: SQVTM and ANQGSEA.

The rearrangement uses TRBV7-3 and TRBJ2-2; D unclear. This CDR3 spans 14 amino acids. Trimming removed 1 base from V and 5 bases from J, with 8 bases in between. CDR1 SGHTA and CDR2 FQGTGA come from the germline V gene. The DNA for the CDR3 is TGTGCCAGCAGCTTAAGTCCGGAAACCGGGGAGCTGTTTTTT. It specifies CASSLSPETGELFF.

This chain links TRBV9 with TRBJ2-1, with 10 positions matching TRBD1. The CDR3 contains 17 residues. Germline V CDR1 and CDR2: SGDLS, YYNGEE. J gave up 8 bases and V 3 bases, and 14 bases lay outside the gene matches. The CDR3 bases are TGTGCCAGCAGCGACAGAGGGTCGGGACAGGGGTGGGATGAGCAGTTCTTC. Its protein product is CASSDRGSGQGWDEQFF. The complete variable domain, with remaining parts taken from reference TRBV9 and TRBJ2-1, reads DSGVTQTPKHLITATGQRVTLRCSPRSGDLSVYWYQQSLDQGLQFLIQYYNGEERAKGNILERFSAQQFPDLHSELNLSSLELGDSALYFCASSDRGSGQGWDEQFFGPGTRLTVL.

This clone has a single count. The rearrangement joins TRBV7-9 to TRBJ2-7, with 7 bases identical to TRBD1. The CDR3 spans 16 residues. Looked up from germline, CDR1 is SEHNR and CDR2 is FQNEAQ (reference sequence). With 4 bases clipped from V and 3 bases from J, the junction kept 12 bases outside the gene matches. The chain's CDR3 is CASSSPGTDSFYEQYF. CDR3 DNA sequence: TGTGCCAGCAGCTCCCCCGGGACAGATTCCTTCTACGAGCAGTACTTC.

Notes on this clone: The junction and the germline gene differ at one end; a read error may be behind it. The chain links TRBV5-4 to TRBJ1-2; a weak D match, TRBD1 (5 bases). The CDR3 has 11 amino acids. Germline V lookup: CDR1 SGHNT, CDR2 YYREEE (reference sequence). The CDR3 nucleotides are TGTGCCAGCAGCCTGGGACGGATGGGCGCCTTC. It codes for CASSLGRMGAF.

This clone appeared a few times. The CDR3 reads CASSSRAQPGTNEKLFF. The CDR3 DNA reads as TGTGCCAGCAGCTCGCGGGCCCAGCCAGGGACTAATGAAAAACTGTTTTTT. The J gene is TRBJ1-4, the V gene TRBV7-9, with a possible D match to TRBD1 (5 bases). Germline V lookup: CDR1 SEHNR, CDR2 FQNEAQ (reference sequence). This CDR3 is 17 amino acids long. V was clipped by 4 bases and J by 2 bases, with 17 bases between them.

This clone appeared a single time. The rearrangement links TRBV7-9 to TRBJ1-4; TRBD1 aligns across 8 bases. V was pared by 4 bases and J by 3 bases, with 1 base of the junction left unmatched. This CDR3 region has 14 residues. Germline loops: CDR1 SEHNR, CDR2 FQNEAQ (reference sequence). CDR3: CASSSQGANEKLFF. CDR3 nucleotides: TGTGCCAGCAGCTCACAGGGGGCTAATGAAAAACTGTTTTTT.

This clone was seen just once. The rearrangement joins TRBV4-1 to TRBJ2-7; 9 positions agree with TRBD2. CDR3 size: 16 residues. V dropped 1 base and J dropped 2; count of bases not matched to a gene: 6. CDR1 is MGHRA and CDR2 is YSYEKL in the germline V gene. The CDR3 reads CASSQGTTSGAYEQYF. For the CDR3, the DNA is TGCGCCAGCAGCCAAGGAACGACTAGCGGAGCCTACGAGCAGTACTTC.

The chain employs TRBV19 and TRBJ2-4; 10 positions agree with TRBD1. V lost 5 bases and J lost 9; bases outside the gene matches: 10. The CDR3 totals 15 residues. From germline, CDR1 is LNHDA and CDR2 SQIVND (reference sequence). CDR3 nucleotide sequence: TGTGCCAGTAGTTTTCAGACAGGGGGCAATCGCATTCAGTACTTC. It encodes CASSFQTGGNRIQYF.

The V call is TRBV4-1, the J call TRBJ2-7; a possible D gene is TRBD1 (6 bases). The CDR3 is 15 residues long. Trimming shortened V by 4 bases and J by 3 bases, and 16 bases separated the two germline ends. Germline-derived CDR1 and CDR2 are MGHRA and YSYEKL. CDR3 DNA sequence: TGCGCCAGCAGCCCCCTCAGCAGGGGAAGCTACGAGCAGTACTTC. Its protein is CASSPLSRGSYEQYF.

In this sample, this clone turned up once. The chain uses TRBV7-8 and TRBJ2-7; TRBD2 is a possible D gene (6 bases). Germline CDR1 and CDR2: SGHVS and FQNEAQ. This CDR3 contains 15 residues. With 1 base removed from V and 7 bases from J, the gap between germline ends came to 17 bases. The CDR3 loop is CASSLGTGERWEQYF. The CDR3 bases are TGTGCCAGCAGCTTAGGGACGGGAGAGCGGTGGGAGCAGTACTTC. The full variable domain, with the rest looked up from reference TRBV7-8 and TRBJ2-7, is GAGVSQSPRYKVAKRGQDVALRCDPISGHVSLFWYQQALGQGPEFLTYFQNEAQLDKSGLPSDRFFAERPEGSVSTLKIQRTQQEDSAVYLCASSLGTGERWEQYFGPGTRLTVT.

This sequence joins TRBV5-1 and TRBJ2-7; D perhaps matches TRBD2 (7 bases). V lost 3 bases to trimming and J lost 1 base, with 11 bases between them. The germline gives CDR1 SGHRS, CDR2 YFSETQ. The CDR3 extends over 14 amino acids. CDR3 residues: CASSWGGRSYEQYF. For the CDR3, the DNA is TGCGCCAGCAGCTGGGGGGGCAGATCCTACGAGCAGTACTTC.

This sequence joins TRBV27 and TRBJ2-3; 7 nucleotides align to TRBD2. The CDR3 extends over 13 amino acids. The V and J ends lost 8 bases and 4 bases, in that order; junction bases with no gene match: 6. Germline-derived CDR1 and CDR2 are MNHEY and SMNVEV (reference sequence). DNA for the CDR3: TGTGCCAGCCGCGCGGGAGTATCAGATACGCAGTATTTT. Protein product: CASRAGVSDTQYF.

The rearrangement uses TRBV7-9 and TRBJ1-1, with a tentative D call TRBD1 (5 bases). V was clipped by 5 bases and J by 1 base, with 11 bases between them. Germline V gives CDR1 SEHNR, CDR2 FQNEAQ (reference sequence). This CDR3 has 14 amino acids. DNA of the CDR3: TGTGCCAGCAGCCCATGGGGGGAGAACACTGAAGCTTTCTTT. It yields the protein CASSPWGENTEAFF.